What follows is one TCR beta chain and its context. Which antigen it targets is not known. An approximately 2.6 ml peripheral blood sample was drawn into PAXgene tubes per donor and stored at -80°C. Total RNA was isolated from whole blood with the PAXgene blood miRNA kit on an automated QIAcube, without T cell sorting. Peripheral blood from monozygotic twin pairs, either concordant or discordant for inflammatory bowel disease, underwent deep TCRalpha and TCRbeta repertoire profiling that used unique molecular barcoding. For every twin pair, smoking habits were documented, and each individual was categorised as a current, former or never smoker. The cysteine opens and the phenylalanine closes a CDR3 of 11 amino acids. DNA for this receptor is not on file. The germline V gene yields MNHEY for CDR1 and SVGAGI for CDR2. Library creation used 5' RACE. For each TCR library, approximately 4,000 ng of total RNA was used. For each sample, cDNA synthesis was carried out in eight separate reactions using SMARTScribe reverse transcriptase. During cDNA synthesis, template switching introduced unique molecular identifiers that contained a 6-nucleotide sample barcode. TCRalpha and TCRbeta cDNA was amplified by two nested PCRs of 16 and 9 cycles, with bead purification after each PCR. Before amplification, the cDNA was both treated with uracil DNA-glycosylase and purified with the QIAquick PCR purification kit. The second PCR was the step at which Illumina TruSeq-compatible adapters and sample-specific barcodes were added. Library quality and concentration were checked on TapeStation and Qubit, and libraries were pooled at around 5 ng each. Sequencing of pooled libraries was carried out on an Illumina HiSeq2500 single-index Rapid Run using 2 x 100 bp reads and custom sequencing primers. The original pipeline was this. PCR and sequencing errors were corrected by UMI-based consensus assembly using MiGEC version 1.2.6. MiXCR version 2.1.1 was used for V(D)J alignment, clonotype assembly and CDR3 extraction. To normalise gene usage, clonotype sharing and MAIT/NKT TCR abundance, the analysis used the top 1000, 10 000 and 20 000 clonotypes per sample. Diversity was computed as the inverse Simpson index with the vegan R package after downsampling to 27 000 UMIs. Paired Mann-Whitney U tests were applied to discordant twin pairs, and Benjamini-Hochberg correction was used for multiple testing. Reads reprocessed by TCRdb are summarized as one entry per CDR3 protein sequence, and DNA is absent. What appears here as the V and J calls and clone size reflects TCRdb's work, not the paper's. Per the sample table, the count is a few hundred thousand distinct CDR3 sequences. 2% to 3% of the sample goes to the ten largest clones.

The data were taken from a study of monozygotic twins with inflammatory bowel disease (dated by TCRdb to the late 2010s). Looking at the study overall: A total of some 28 monozygotic twin pairs were included in the full study, comprising nine German pairs (four IBD-concordant, five IBD-discordant) and 19 IBD-discordant Danish pairs. Within discordant pairs, disease-associated traits were sought mainly by comparing IBD patients with their genetically identical healthy co-twins. Each individual had, on average, about 151 000 unique TCRalpha sequences and 181 000 unique TCRbeta sequences available for analysis. Broad study findings and their caveats: Compared with healthy twins, IBD patients had fewer clonotypes in common with other individuals, a difference most pronounced in patients showing signs of disease activity. A decrease in TCRbeta repertoire diversity, as measured by inverse Simpson index, was observed in IBD patients compared with their healthy co-twins. The analysis was unable to tell apart different T cell subtypes. Because patients were on differing immunosuppressive treatments, the repertoires may have picked up extra background noise and inter-individual variability. No single strong signal or clonotype linked to IBD turned up in the results, so the idea that one exists was not supported. Repertoire similarity did not differ between concordant and discordant twins, which could be due to limited statistical power.

The chain joins TRBV6-5 to TRBJ1-4. This clonotype was obtained from a human donor with ulcerative colitis or Crohn's disease, or a healthy co-twin of an affected twin (not recorded which). Sequenced sample: blood. The CDR3 in this case is CASIGNGGLFF.